This T cell receptor (beta chain) was documented in a study of technical replicates of blood from a handful of donors. The assay was immunoSEQ multiplex PCR, and TCRdb's table has in-frame clones only and misses some. The data show roughly 70,000 clones, with roughly 90% seen just once and 4% to 5% held by the top ten. Looked up from germline, CDR1 is PRHDT and CDR2 is FYEKMQ (reference sequence). Trimming left V 5 bases short and J 2 bases short, with 15 bases between. The CDR3 totals 15 residues. Sequencing used PBMCs. The genes are TRBV13 and TRBJ2-5; TRBD2 is a possible D gene (5 bases). This receptor was identified in a human donor in good health. Some clones in this sample may be carry-over from other donors' samples. The CDR3: CASSLTLGVQETQYF. The CDR3 DNA reads as TGTGCCAGCAGCCTCACCCTGGGAGTTCAAGAGACCCAGTACTTC.